This TCR beta chain was recovered during a study of CD8+CD57+ T cells in acquired aplastic anemia. Looking at the study overall: Sorted CD4+ and CD8+ cell DNA averaged 3.2 ug. Whole-study results and caveats: Patients and controls were not found to differ significantly in CD8+ Simpson's diversity. Fewer than 30 CD8+ CDR3 sequences were shared between patients and controls.

The CDR3 loop spans 16 amino acids. V shed 3 bases and J 1 base; nucleotides not matched to a gene: 5. This clonotype came up many times. The antigen remains unidentified. TCR beta VDJ and CDR3 were profiled, and genomic DNA was the template. TCRdb fed the reads into MiXCR, producing one record per CDR3 protein. The sample holds 200,000 or so distinct CDR3 sequences, less than 65% seen once. Sequencing was carried out using sorted CD4+, CD8+, or CD8+CD57+ T cells (not recorded which) from PBMCs. This TCR came from a human donor with severe aplastic anemia or a healthy control (not recorded which). The chain recombines TRBV12-3 or TRBV12-4 with TRBJ2-2; 7 nucleotides align to TRBD2. The CDR3 DNA reads as TGTGCCAGCAGTTTCTCTTCTAGCGGGAACACCGGGGAGCTGTTTTTT. Its translation: CASSFSSSGNTGELFF.